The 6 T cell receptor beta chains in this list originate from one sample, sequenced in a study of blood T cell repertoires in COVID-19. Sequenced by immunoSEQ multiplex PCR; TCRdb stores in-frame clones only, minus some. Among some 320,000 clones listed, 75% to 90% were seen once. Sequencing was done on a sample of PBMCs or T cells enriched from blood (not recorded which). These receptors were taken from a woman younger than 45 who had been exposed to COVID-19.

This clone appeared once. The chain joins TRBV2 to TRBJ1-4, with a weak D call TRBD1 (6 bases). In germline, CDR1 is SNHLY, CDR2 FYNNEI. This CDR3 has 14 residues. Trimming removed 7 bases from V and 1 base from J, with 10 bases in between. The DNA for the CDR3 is TGTGCCAGCACCCCACAGGGAACTAATGAAAAACTGTTTTTT. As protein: CASTPQGTNEKLFF.

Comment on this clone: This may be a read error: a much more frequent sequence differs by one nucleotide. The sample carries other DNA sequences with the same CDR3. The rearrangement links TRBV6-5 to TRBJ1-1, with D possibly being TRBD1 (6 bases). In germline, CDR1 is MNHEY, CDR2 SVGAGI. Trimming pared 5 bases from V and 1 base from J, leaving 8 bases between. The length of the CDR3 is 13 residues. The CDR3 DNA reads TGTGCCAGCAGTCTACAGGGGAACACTGAAGCTTTCTTT. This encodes CASSLQGNTEAFF.

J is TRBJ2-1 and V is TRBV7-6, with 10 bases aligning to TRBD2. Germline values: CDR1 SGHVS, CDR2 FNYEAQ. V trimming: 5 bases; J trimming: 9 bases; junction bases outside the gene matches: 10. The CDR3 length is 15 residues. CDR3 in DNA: TGTGCCAGCAGCCGTCCCGGGACTAGCGAAGGTGAGCAGTTCTTC. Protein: CASSRPGTSEGEQFF.

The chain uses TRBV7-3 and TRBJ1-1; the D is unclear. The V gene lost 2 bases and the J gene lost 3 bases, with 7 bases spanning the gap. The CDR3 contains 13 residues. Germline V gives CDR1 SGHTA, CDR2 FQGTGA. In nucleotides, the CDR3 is TGTGCCAGCAGCTTATTAGCGCACACTGAAGCTTTCTTT. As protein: CASSLLAHTEAFF.

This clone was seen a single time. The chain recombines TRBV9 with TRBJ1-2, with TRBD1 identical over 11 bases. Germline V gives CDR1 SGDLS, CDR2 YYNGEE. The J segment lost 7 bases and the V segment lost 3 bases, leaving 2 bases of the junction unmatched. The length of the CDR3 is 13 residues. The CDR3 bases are TGTGCCAGCAGCGACGGGACAGGGGGTGGCTACACCTTC. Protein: CASSDGTGGGYTF.

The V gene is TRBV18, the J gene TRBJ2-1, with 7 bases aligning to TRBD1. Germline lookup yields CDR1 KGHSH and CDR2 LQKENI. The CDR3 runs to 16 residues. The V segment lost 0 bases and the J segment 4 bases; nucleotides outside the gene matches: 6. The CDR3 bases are TGTGCCAGCTCACCACCGACCGGGACAGTGTACAATGAGCAGTTCTTC. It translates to CASSPPTGTVYNEQFF.